The sequence of this T cell receptor (beta chain) was determined in a study of CD8+ T cells in alopecia areata (dated by TCRdb to the late 2010s). At the level of the whole study: Skin from C3H/HeJ donors aged roughly 6-13 months with spontaneous alopecia was grafted onto female C3H/HeJ recipients aged 7-10 weeks. High-throughput TCRbeta sequencing was used to examine T cell clonal expansion in alopecia areata in both the C3H/HeJ mouse model and human patients. Scalp tissue and sorted CD4+ and CD8+ peripheral blood T cells from patchy and totalis/universalis alopecia areata patients and from healthy controls were covered by human TCRbeta sequencing. Scalp clonality was compared across normal scalp (n=4), patchy alopecia areata scalp (n=8), and alopecia totalis/universalis scalp (n=8). The RNA source kit depended on sample type: the PAXgene miRNA kit for fixed scalp, the miRNeasy kit for PBMCs, and the RNeasy kit for mouse skin. TCRbeta CDR3 regions were amplified by immunoSEQ multiplex PCR using 35 Vbeta forward and 13 Jbeta reverse primers.

Results the study describes overall, beyond this receptor: Unlike mouse skin, which is dominated by gammadelta T cells, normal human skin has resident alphabeta T cells that are also sequenced, and this complicates analysis of the scalp TCR repertoire. TCR sequences shared between patients were less clear than in mice, possibly partly because of HLA diversity in the patient population. Compared with normal scalp, lesional scalp, particularly in alopecia totalis/universalis, had higher clonality and more expanded CD8+ clones, which suggests antigenic drive.

There are a few counts of this clone. It has no known antigen specificity. Gene names and germline sequences refer to the mouse in this case. The read ends 3 residues shy of where the CDR3 ends; the end is completed using the germline J gene. The sample contains more than one DNA sequence encoding this CDR3. Cells from pooled mouse cutaneous lymph nodes were stained for CD4, CD8alpha, NKG2D, NKG2ACE and other markers and then sorted on a BD Influx. Trimming leaves V shorter by 2 bases and J shorter by 7 bases, with the junction holding 3 bases beyond the gene matches. The CDR3 measures 14 amino acids from cysteine to phenylalanine. The DNA shown is the part of the CDR3 that was read: 33 bases, in frame from base 1. Per the germline V gene (reference sequence), FNHDT is the CDR1 and SITEND is the CDR2. Libraries were built with the immunoSEQ multiplex PCR assay. To provide template for TCR sequencing, every sample had RNA extracted and reverse transcribed into cDNA. First-strand cDNA was synthesized with SuperScript III using a 2:1 mix of oligo-dT and random hexamers. A synthetic immune receptor repertoire was used to assess amplification bias, and residual bias was removed computationally. Libraries were sequenced on Illumina HiSeq with 60 bp reads covering the CDR3, read from J toward V. In the authors' own workflow: Raw reads were preprocessed to remove errors, and CDR3 was defined by IMGT conventions from the conserved cysteine to phenylalanine. Clonality was calculated as 1 minus Shannon entropy normalized by log2 of the number of productive unique TCRs. Scalp TCRbeta sequences were cross-referenced with sorted blood CD4 and CD8 repertoires so that the CD4 or CD8 identity of scalp clones could be inferred. What TCRdb holds here is the immuneACCESS table cut down to in-frame rearrangements. Part of the clones is not present; checked against another copy, under half of the missing clones reflect an unresolved V gene, and the others are unexplained. V, J and clone size are taken as reported in that table, and D and trimming were inferred from the DNA itself. The sample has over 250,000 clones on record, with no singletons. The top ten clonotypes cover more than 0.95% of the sample.

The sequence came from a C3H/HeJ mouse with alopecia areata. Mice belonging to this strain carry MHC haplotype H2-k. The sequenced sample was CD4+ T cells sorted from a lymph node. The receptor chain draws on TRBV19 and TRBJ1-6, with TRBD1 identical over 7 junction bases. TRBJ1-6 is treated as an ORF (open reading frame) with a function not yet certain. The CDR3 DNA, read in part, is TGTGCCAGCAGTATCCCGGGACAGAATTCGCCC. It specifies CASSIPGQNSP. The whole CDR3 protein reads CASSIPGQNSPLYF.